This TCR beta chain was profiled in a study of T cell responses to AZD1222 COVID-19 vaccine. Overall study findings and caveats: Clonal diversity may have been underestimated, and the donors were mostly white British, with more females than males. Spike-specific TCRs gained breadth and depth after people received two AZD1222 doses. Unmutated regions of variants are reportedly targeted by nearly half of spike-specific TCRs.

Per the germline V gene, CDR1 is LNHDA and CDR2 is SQIVND (reference sequence). V was pared by 1 base and J by 4 bases, with 5 bases between. The CDR3 is 13 amino acids. A remark on this clone: Its antigen is as yet unknown.

Sequenced by immunoSEQ multiplex PCR; TCRdb stores in-frame clones only, minus some. The sample contains around 220,000 clones, 90% to 95% of which appear only once. The source was peripheral blood, collected 28 days after the second dose of the MenACWY control vaccine. V and J are TRBV19 and TRBJ1-5; D remains unclear. This clonotype originated in an adult who received the MenACWY meningococcal vaccine as a control. The CDR3 DNA reads TGTGCCAGTAGTATAGTTTGGAATCAGCCCCAGCATTTT. Translation: CASSIVWNQPQHF.